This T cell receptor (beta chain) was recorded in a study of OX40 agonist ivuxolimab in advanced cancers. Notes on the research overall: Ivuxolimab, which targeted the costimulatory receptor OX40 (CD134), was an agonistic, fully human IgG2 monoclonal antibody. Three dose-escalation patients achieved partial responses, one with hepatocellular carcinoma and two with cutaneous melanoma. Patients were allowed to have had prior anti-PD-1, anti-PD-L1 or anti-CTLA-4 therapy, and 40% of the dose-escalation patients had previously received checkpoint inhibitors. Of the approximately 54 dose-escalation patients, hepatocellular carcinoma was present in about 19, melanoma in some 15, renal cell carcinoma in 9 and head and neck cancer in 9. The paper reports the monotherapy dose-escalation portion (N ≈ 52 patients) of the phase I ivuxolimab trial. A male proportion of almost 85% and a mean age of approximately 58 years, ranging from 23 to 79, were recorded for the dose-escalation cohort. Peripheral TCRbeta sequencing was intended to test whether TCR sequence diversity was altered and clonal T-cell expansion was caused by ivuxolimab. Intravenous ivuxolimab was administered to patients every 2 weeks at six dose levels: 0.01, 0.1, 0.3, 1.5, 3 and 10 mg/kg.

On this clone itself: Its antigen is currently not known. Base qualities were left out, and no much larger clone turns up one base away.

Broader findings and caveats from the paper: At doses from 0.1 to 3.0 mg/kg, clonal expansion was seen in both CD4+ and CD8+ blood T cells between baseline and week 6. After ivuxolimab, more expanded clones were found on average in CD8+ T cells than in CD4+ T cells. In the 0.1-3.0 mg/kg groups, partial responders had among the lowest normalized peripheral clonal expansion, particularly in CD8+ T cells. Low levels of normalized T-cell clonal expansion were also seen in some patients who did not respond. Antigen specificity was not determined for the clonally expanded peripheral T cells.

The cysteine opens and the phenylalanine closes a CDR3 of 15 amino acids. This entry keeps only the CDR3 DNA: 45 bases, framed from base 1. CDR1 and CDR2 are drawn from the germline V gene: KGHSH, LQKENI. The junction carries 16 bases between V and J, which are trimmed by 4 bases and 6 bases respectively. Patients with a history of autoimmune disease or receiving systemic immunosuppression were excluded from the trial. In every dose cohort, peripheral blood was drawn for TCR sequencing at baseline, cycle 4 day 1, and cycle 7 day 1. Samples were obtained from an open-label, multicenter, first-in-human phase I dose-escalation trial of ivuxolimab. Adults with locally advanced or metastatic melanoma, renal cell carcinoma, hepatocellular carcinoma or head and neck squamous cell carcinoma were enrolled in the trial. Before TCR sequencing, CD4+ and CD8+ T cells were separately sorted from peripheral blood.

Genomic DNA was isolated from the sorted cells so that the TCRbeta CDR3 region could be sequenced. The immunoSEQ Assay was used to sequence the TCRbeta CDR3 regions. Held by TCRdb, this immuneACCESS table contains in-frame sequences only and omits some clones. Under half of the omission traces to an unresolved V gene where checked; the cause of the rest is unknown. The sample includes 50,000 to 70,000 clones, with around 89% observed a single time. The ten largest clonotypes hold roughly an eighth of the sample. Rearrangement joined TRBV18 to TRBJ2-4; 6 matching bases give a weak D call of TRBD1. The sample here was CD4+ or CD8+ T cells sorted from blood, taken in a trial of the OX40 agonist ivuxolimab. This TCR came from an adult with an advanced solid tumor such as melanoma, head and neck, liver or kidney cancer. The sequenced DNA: TGTGCCAGCTCACTAGCAGGGGTGGATGCAAACATTCAGTACTTC. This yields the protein CASSLAGVDANIQYF.